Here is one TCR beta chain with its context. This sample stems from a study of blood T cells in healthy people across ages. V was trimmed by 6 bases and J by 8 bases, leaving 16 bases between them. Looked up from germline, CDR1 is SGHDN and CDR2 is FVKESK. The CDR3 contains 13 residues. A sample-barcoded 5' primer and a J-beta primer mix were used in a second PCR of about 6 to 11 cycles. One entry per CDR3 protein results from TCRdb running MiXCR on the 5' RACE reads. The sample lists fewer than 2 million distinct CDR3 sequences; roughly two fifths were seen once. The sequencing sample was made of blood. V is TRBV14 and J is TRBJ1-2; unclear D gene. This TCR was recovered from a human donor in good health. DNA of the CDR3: TGTGCCAGCAGACGATGTCCGCTATGGGGCTACACCTTC. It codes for CASRRCPLWGYTF. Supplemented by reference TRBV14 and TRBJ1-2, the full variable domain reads EAGVTQFPSHSVIEKGQTVTLRCDPISGHDNLYWYRRVMGKEIKFLLHFVKESKQDESGMPNNRFLAERTGGTYSTLKVQPAELEDSGVYFCASRRCPLWGYTFGSGTRLTVV.